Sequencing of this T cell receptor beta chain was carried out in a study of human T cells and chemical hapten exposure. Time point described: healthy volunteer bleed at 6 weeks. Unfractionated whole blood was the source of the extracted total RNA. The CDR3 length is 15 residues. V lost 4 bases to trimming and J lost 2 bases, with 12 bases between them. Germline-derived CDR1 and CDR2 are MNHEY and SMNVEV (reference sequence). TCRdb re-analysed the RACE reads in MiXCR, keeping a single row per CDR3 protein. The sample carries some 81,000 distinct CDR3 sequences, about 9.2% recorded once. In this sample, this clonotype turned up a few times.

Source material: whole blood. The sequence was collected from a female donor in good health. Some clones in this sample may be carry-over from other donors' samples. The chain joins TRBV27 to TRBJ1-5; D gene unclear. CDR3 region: CASSSTGRGNQPQHF. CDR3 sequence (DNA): TGTGCCAGCAGTTCGACGGGTCGTGGCAATCAGCCCCAGCATTTT.